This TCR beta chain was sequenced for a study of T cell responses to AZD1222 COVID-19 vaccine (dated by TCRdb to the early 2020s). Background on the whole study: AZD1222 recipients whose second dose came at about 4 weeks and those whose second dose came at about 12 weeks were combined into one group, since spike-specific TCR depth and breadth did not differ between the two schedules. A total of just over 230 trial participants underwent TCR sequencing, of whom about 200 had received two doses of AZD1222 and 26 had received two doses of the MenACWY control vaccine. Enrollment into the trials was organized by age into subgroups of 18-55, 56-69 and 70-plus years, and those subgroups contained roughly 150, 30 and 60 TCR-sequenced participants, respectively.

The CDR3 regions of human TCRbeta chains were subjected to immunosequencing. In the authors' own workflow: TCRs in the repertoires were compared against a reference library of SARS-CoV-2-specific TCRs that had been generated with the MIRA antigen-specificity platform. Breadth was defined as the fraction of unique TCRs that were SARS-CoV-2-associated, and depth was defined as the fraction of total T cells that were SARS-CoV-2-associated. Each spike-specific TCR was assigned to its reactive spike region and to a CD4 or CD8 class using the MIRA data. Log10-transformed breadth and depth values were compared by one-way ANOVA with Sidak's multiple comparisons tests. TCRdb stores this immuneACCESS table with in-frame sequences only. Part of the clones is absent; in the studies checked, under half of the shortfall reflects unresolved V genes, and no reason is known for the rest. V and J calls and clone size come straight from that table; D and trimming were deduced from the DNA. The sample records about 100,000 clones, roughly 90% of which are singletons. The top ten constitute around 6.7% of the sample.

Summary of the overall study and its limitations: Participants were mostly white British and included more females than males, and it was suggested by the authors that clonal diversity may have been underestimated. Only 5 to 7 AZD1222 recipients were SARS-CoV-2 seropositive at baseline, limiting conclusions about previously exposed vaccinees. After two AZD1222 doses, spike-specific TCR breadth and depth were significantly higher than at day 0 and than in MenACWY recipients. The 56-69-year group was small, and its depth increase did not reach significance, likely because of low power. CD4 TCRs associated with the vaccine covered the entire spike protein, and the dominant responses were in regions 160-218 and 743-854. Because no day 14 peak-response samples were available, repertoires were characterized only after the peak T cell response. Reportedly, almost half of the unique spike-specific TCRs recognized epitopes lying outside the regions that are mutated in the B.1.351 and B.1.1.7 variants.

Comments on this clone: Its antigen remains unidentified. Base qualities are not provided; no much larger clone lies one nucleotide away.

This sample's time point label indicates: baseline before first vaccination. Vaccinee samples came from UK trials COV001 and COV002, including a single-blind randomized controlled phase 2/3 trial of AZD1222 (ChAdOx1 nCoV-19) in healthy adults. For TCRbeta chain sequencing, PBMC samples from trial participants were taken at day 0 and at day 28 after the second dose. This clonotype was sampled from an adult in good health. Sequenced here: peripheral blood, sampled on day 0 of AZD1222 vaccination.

The CDR3 sequence is CASRSPGGNEQFF. The bases are TGTGCCAGCAGGTCGCCAGGGGGTAATGAGCAGTTCTTC. Here the chain combines TRBV12-3 or TRBV12-4 and TRBJ2-1; 7 bases in between match TRBD1. Counted from cysteine to phenylalanine, this CDR3 has 13 amino acids. The retained sequence is limited to the CDR3, 39 bases, with the frame set at the first base. V has 6 bases trimmed and J has 7 bases trimmed; junction bases matching no gene number 6.